One and the same sample provided the 11 T cell receptor beta chains below, sequenced in a study of blood T cell repertoires in COVID-19. Here immunoSEQ multiplex PCR was the method, and the copy in TCRdb shows in-frame clones only, minus some. The data contain 81,000 or so clones, over 80% of them singletons. Sequencing input: peripheral blood. These receptors were taken from a woman in her 70s with active or convalescent COVID-19.

This clone came up once. V and J are TRBV6-1 and TRBJ1-4, with 9 positions matching TRBD1. Germline loops: CDR1 MNHNS, CDR2 SASEGT. There are 16 residues in the CDR3. V was pared by 2 bases and J by 3 bases, with 4 bases of the junction left unmatched. The CDR3 sequence is CASSEHRGQSNEKLFF. The CDR3 DNA follows: TGTGCCAGCAGTGAACACAGGGGGCAATCTAATGAAAAACTGTTTTTT.

The chain links TRBV25-1 to TRBJ1-2, with TRBD1 identical over 9 bases. Germline V lookup: CDR1 MGHDK, CDR2 SYGVNS. After removal of 4 bases from V and 13 bases from J, the junction contained 10 bases not matched to a gene. This CDR3 is 13 amino acids long. The DNA for the CDR3 is TGTGCCAGCAGTGCAGGACAGGGGAGACTCAGCACCTTC. Its translation: CASSAGQGRLSTF.

The chain recombines TRBV4-2 with TRBJ1-5; weak D call: TRBD1 (5 bases). The V end was cut by 1 base, the J end by 6 bases, with 13 bases between. This CDR3 contains 15 residues. Germline V gene data show CDR1 as LGHNA and CDR2 as YNFKEQ. This CDR3 is CASSQGGGAGQPQHF. CDR3 bases: TGTGCCAGCAGCCAAGGTGGCGGGGCGGGTCAGCCCCAGCATTTT.

This chain connects TRBV7-2 to TRBJ2-1; D call uncertain. The V gene's germline CDR1 is SGHTA and CDR2 FQGNSA. The CDR3 sequence is 15 residues long. V was clipped by 2 bases and J by 0 bases, with 8 bases between them. For the CDR3, the DNA is TGTGCCAGCAGCTTATTTGCCAGCTCCTACAATGAGCAGTTCTTC. Protein sequence: CASSLFASSYNEQFF.

The J gene is TRBJ2-2, the V gene TRBV7-8; tentatively, D is TRBD2 (6 bases). CDR3 length equals 15 residues. V lost 6 bases and J lost 3, with 14 bases in between. Germline V lookup: CDR1 SGHVS, CDR2 FQNEAQ. CDR3 coding DNA: TGTGCCAGCAGAAGAGCGGAGGGGTACACCGGGGAGCTGTTTTTT. Amino acids: CASRRAEGYTGELFF.

This clone was seen more than once but under ten times. The CDR3 region is CASSDLAGTENEKLFF. The CDR3 DNA reads as TGTGCCAGCAGTGACCTAGCCGGGACAGAGAATGAAAAACTGTTTTTT. V is TRBV6-1 and J is TRBJ1-4; 7 bases agree with TRBD1. The CDR3 is 16 amino acids. Germline V gene sequence: CDR1 MNHNS, CDR2 SASEGT. V was pared by 3 bases and J by 5 bases, with 9 bases of the junction left unmatched.

The chain is built from TRBV3-1 (or the pseudogene TRBV3-2) and TRBJ2-7, with no clear D. Germline V gives CDR1 LGHDT, CDR2 YNNKEL (reference sequence). V shed 3 bases and J shed 3 bases, with 3 bases lying between them. CDR3 length: 11 residues. CDR3: CASSHSYEQYF. The CDR3 DNA is TGTGCCAGCAGCCATAGCTACGAGCAGTACTTC.

This CDR3 is CASSSIRTGSGNEQFF. CDR3 in DNA: TGTGCCAGTAGTTCAATACGGACTGGCAGCGGAAATGAGCAGTTCTTC. The chain links TRBV19 to TRBJ2-1; D is perhaps TRBD2 (5 bases). Germline lookup yields CDR1 LNHDA and CDR2 SQIVND (reference sequence). This CDR3 comprises 16 residues. Trimming cost V 5 bases and J 7 bases, with 21 bases left between them.

The rearrangement links TRBV24-1 to TRBJ1-3, with no clear D. The CDR3 has 17 amino acids. Per germline, CDR1 KGHDR and CDR2 SFDVKD. The V end was cut by 0 bases, the J end by 4 bases, with 15 bases between. The CDR3 nucleotides read TGTGCCACCAGTGATTTGTTCAGTATGAGGTCCGGAAACACCATATATTTT. It translates to CATSDLFSMRSGNTIYF.

In its sample, this clone is medium-sized. This chain connects TRBV25-1 to TRBJ2-7; TRBD2 matches 10 bases. Unmatched junction bases numbered 3, after V lost 6 bases and J lost 1 base. CDR3 length equals 14 residues. CDR1 is MGHDK and CDR2 is SYGVNS in the germline V gene. CDR3 DNA sequence: TGTGCCAGCAGCCCTAGCGGGGGTTCCTACGAGCAGTACTTC. Protein product: CASSPSGGSYEQYF.

This sequence joins TRBV11-2 and TRBJ1-2, with 7 bases fitting TRBD1. CDR1 is SGHAT and CDR2 is FQNNGV in the germline V gene. With 0 bases clipped from V and 5 bases from J, the junction kept 6 bases outside the gene matches. This CDR3 region has 15 residues. The CDR3 region is CASSLDLAGGYGYTF. In nucleotides, the CDR3 is TGTGCCAGCAGCTTAGATCTGGCAGGGGGGTATGGCTACACCTTC. The whole variable domain, remainder taken from reference TRBV11-2 and TRBJ1-2, is EAGVAQSPRYKIIEKRQSVAFWCNPISGHATLYWYQQILGQGPKLLIQFQNNGVVDDSQLPKDRFSAERLKGVDSTLKIQPAKLEDSAVYLCASSLDLAGGYGYTFGSGTRLTVV.